This T cell receptor (beta chain) is drawn from a study of T cells in Graves' hyperthyroidism and ophthalmopathy. Looking at the study overall: Specimen type is peripheral blood, collected at initial diagnosis prior to any treatment.

Exclusion of a patient resulted from uncontrolled infection, other autoimmune disease, pregnancy or lactation. Study conclusions and caveats: Also found in blood were most expanded thyroid clonotypes above 0.001.

The count of this clonotype is one. Its antigen remains unidentified. TCR beta CDR3 regions were amplified from RNA. The HTBI primer set drove a first-round RT-PCR of the TCR CDR3. TCRdb re-analysed the multiplex PCR reads in MiXCR, keeping a single row per CDR3 protein. The repertoire holds some 700,000 distinct CDR3 sequences, roughly 17% seen once, with roughly a sixth in the top ten. The V and J ends lost 0 bases and 14 bases respectively, with 11 bases between them. The CDR3 consists of 12 residues. In germline, CDR1 is LGHDT, CDR2 YNNKEL (reference sequence). The chain has TRBV3-1 and TRBJ2-1; unclear D gene. The sequencing sample was made of blood. This TCR was recovered from a man aged 50 to 60 with Graves' hyperthyroidism. The CDR3 loop is CASSQDGVGEFF. As DNA, the CDR3 is TGTGCCAGCAGCCAAGATGGGGTCGGAGAGTTCTTC.